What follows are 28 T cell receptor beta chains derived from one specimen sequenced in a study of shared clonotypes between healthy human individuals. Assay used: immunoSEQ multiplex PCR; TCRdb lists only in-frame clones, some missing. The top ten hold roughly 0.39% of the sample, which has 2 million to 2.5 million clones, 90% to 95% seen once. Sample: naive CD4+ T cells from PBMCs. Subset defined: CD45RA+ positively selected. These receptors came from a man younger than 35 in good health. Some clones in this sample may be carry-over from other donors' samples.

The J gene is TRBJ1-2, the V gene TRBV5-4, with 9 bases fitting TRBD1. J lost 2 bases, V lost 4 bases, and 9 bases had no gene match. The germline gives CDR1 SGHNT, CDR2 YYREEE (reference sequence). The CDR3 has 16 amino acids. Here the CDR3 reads CASSPPPTGGNYGYTF. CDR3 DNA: TGTGCCAGCAGCCCGCCCCCGACAGGGGGGAACTATGGCTACACCTTC.

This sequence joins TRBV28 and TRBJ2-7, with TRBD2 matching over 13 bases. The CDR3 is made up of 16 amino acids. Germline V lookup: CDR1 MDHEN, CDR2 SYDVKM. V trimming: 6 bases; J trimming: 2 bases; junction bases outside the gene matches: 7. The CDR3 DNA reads TGTGCCAGCAGGGGCGGGACTAGCGGGACCACCTACGAGCAGTACTTC. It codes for CASRGGTSGTTYEQYF.

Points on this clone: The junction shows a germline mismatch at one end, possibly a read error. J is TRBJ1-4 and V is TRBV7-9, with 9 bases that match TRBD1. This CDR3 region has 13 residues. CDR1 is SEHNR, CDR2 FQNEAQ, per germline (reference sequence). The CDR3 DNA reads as TGTGCCAGCAGCTTCGAACCTTGGACAGGGGCGCTTTTT. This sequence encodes CASSFEPWTGALF.

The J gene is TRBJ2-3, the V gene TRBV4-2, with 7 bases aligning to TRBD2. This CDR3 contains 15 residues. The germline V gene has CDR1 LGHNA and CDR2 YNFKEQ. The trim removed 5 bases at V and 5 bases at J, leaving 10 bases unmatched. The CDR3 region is CASSSPGTTRDTQYF. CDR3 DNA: TGTGCCAGCAGCTCCCCGGGGACTACCAGAGATACGCAGTATTTT.

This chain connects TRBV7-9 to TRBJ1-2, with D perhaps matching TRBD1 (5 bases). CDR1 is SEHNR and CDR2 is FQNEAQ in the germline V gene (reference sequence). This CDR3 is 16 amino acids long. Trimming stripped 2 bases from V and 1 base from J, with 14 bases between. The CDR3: CASSLILGDFNYGYTF. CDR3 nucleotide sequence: TGTGCCAGCAGCTTAATTTTGGGGGACTTTAACTATGGCTACACCTTC.

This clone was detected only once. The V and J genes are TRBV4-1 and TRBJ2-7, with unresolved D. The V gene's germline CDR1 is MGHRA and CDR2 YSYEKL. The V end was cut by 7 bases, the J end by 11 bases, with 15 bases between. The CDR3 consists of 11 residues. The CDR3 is CASTPWRYKYF. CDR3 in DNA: TGCGCCAGCACCCCCTGGCGATACAAGTACTTC.

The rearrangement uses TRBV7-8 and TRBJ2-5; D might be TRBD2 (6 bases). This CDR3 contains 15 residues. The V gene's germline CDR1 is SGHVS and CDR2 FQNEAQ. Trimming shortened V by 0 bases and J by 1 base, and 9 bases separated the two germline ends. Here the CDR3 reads CASSLAAGSQETQYF. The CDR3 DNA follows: TGTGCCAGCAGCTTAGCGGCGGGGTCCCAAGAGACCCAGTACTTC.

The CDR3 sequence: CASSWGGQGTQYF. For the CDR3, the DNA is TGTGCCAGCAGTTGGGGCGGGCAAGGTACGCAGTATTTT. The V call is TRBV27, the J call TRBJ2-3; D is tentatively TRBD1 or TRBD2 (5 bases each). Germline CDR1 reads MNHEY; CDR2 reads SMNVEV (reference sequence). The CDR3 sequence is 13 residues long. Trimming removed 4 bases at V and 8 bases at J, with 13 bases between.

The CDR3 DNA is TGTGCCAGCAGCCCGCTTCGGGGGACTAGCGGATACAATGAGCAGTTCTTC. This sequence encodes CASSPLRGTSGYNEQFF. This rearrangement joins TRBV5-8 to TRBJ2-1; 11 nucleotides agree with TRBD2. The ends lost 4 bases at V and 4 bases at J; junction bases unmatched: 10. Germline V gene lookup returns CDR1 SGHTS and CDR2 YDEGEE. This CDR3 has 17 residues.

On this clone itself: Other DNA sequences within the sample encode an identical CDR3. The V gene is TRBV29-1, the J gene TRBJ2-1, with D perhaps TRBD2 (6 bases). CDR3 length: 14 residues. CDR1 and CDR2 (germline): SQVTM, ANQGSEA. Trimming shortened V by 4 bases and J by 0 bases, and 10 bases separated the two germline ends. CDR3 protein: CSVVRGFSYNEQFF. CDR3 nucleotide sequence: TGCAGCGTTGTTCGGGGGTTCTCCTACAATGAGCAGTTCTTC.

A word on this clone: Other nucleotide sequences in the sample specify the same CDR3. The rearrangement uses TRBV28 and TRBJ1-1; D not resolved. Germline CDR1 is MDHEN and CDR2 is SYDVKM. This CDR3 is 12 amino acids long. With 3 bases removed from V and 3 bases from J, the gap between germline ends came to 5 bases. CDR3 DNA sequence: TGTGCCAGCAGTTTGGCCCACACTGAAGCTTTCTTT. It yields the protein CASSLAHTEAFF.

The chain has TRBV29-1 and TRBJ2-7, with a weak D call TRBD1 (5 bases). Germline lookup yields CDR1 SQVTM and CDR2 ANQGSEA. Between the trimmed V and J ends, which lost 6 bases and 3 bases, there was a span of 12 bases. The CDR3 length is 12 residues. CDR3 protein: CSVTQGFYEQYF. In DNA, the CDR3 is TGCAGCGTAACTCAGGGATTCTACGAGCAGTACTTC.

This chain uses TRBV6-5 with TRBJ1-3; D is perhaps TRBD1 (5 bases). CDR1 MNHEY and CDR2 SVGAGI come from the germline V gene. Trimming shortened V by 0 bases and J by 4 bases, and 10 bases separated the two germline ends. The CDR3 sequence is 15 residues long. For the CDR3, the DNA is TGTGCCAGCAGTTACTCTAGGGGAATCGGAAACACCATATATTTT. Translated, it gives CASSYSRGIGNTIYF.

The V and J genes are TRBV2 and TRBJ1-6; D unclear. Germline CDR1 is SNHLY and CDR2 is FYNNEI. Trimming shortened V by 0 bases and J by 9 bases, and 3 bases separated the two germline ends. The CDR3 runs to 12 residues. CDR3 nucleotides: TGTGCCAGCAGTGAAGCGGGTTCACCCCTCCACTTT. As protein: CASSEAGSPLHF.

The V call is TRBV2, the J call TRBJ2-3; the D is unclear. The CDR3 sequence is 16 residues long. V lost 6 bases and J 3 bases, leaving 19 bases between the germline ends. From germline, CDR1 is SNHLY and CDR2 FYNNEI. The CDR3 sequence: CASRAKGSGGTDTQYF. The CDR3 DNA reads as TGTGCCAGCAGGGCTAAGGGATCTGGTGGGACAGATACGCAGTATTTT.

As DNA, the CDR3 is TGTGCCAGCAGCCAAGTCCTGTGGACGAACACTGAAGCTTTCTTT. This sequence encodes CASSQVLWTNTEAFF. The rearrangement joins TRBV14 to TRBJ1-1, with D uncertain. Germline CDR1 SGHDN, CDR2 FVKESK. This CDR3 comprises 15 residues. Trimming left V 1 base short and J 1 base short, with 10 bases between.

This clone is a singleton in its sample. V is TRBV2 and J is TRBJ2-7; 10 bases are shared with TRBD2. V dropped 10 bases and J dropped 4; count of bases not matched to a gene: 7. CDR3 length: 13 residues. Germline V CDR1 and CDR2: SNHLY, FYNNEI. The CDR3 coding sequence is TGTGCCACGAGGACTAGCGGAATTTACGAGCAGTACTTC. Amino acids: CATRTSGIYEQYF.

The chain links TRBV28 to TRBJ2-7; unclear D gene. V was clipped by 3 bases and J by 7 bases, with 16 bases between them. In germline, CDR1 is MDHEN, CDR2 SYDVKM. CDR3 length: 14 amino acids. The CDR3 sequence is CASSFLGHSGEQYF. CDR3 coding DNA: TGTGCCAGCAGTTTTCTGGGTCATTCAGGTGAGCAGTACTTC.

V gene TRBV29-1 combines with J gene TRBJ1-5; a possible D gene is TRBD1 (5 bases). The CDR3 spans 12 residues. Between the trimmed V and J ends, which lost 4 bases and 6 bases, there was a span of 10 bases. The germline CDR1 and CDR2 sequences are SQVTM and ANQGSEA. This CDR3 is CSVAGNGQPQHF. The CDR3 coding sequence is TGCAGCGTTGCAGGGAACGGTCAGCCCCAGCATTTT.

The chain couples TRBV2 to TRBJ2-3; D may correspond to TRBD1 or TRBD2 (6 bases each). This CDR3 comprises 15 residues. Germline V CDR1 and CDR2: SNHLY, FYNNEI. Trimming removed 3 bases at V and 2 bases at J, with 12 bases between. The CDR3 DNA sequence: TGTGCCAGCAGTGACTACCCGGGGGCCACAGATACGCAGTATTTT. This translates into CASSDYPGATDTQYF.

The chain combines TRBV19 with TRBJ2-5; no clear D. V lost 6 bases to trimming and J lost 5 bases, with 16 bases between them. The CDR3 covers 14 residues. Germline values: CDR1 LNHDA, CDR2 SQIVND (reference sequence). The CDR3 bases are TGTGCCAGTAGCCTCGCTCCCCTGGTGGAGACCCAGTACTTC. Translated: CASSLAPLVETQYF.

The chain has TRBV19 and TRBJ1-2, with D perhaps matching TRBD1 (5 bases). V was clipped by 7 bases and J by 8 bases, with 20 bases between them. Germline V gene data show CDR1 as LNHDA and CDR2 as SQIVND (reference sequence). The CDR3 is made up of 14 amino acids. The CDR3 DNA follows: TGTGCCAGTACCCCCTCGGAGGTTTGGGGGGGCTACACCTTC. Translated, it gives CASTPSEVWGGYTF.

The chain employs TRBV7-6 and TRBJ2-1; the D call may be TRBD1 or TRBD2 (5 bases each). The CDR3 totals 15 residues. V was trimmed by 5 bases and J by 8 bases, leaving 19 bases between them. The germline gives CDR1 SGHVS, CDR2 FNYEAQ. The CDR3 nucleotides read TGTGCCAGCAGCGGCCGGGACCGCGACTCCGATGAGCAGTTCTTC. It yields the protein CASSGRDRDSDEQFF.

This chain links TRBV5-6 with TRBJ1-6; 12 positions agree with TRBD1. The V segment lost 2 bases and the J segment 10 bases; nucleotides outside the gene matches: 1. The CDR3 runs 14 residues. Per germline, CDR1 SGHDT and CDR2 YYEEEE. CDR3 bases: TGTGCCAGCAGCTTCGGGACAGGGGGCTCACCCCTCCACTTT. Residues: CASSFGTGGSPLHF. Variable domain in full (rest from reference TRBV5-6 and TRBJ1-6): DAGVTQSPTHLIKTRGQQVTLRCSPKSGHDTVSWYQQALGQGPQFIFQYYEEEERQRGNFPDRFSGHQFPNYSSELNVNALLLGDSALYLCASSFGTGGSPLHFGNGTRLTVT.

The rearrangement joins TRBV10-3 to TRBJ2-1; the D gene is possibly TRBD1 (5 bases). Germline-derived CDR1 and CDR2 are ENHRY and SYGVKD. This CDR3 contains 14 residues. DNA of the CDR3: TGTGCAACAACGGCCCAGGGTGCCTACAATGAGCAGTTCTTC. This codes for CATTAQGAYNEQFF.

The DNA for the CDR3 is TGTGCCAGTAGTATTACCCTATGGTGGGGAACAGATACGCAGTATTTT. Its translation: CASSITLWWGTDTQYF. V gene TRBV19 combines with J gene TRBJ2-3; unclear D gene. The germline V gene encodes CDR1 LNHDA and CDR2 SQIVND (reference sequence). Trimming took off 3 bases at V and 3 bases at J, with 16 bases between the two ends. The CDR3 length is 16 residues. Complete variable domain (other parts from reference TRBV19 and TRBJ2-3): DGGITQSPKYLFRKEGQNVTLSCEQNLNHDAMYWYRQDPGQGLRLIYYSQIVNDFQKGDIAEGYSVSREKKESFPLTVTSAQKNPTAFYLCASSITLWWGTDTQYFGPGTRLTVL.

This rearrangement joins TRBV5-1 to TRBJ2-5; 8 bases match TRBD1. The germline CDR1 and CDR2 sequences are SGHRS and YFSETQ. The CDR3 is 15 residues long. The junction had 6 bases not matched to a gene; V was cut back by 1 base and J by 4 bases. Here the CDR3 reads CASSLQGAGRETQYF. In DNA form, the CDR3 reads TGCGCCAGCAGCTTGCAGGGGGCAGGGAGAGAGACCCAGTACTTC.

In DNA form, the CDR3 reads TGTGCCAGCAGCCTACGACAAGGTAGCAATCAGCCCCAGCATTTT. The encoded protein is CASSLRQGSNQPQHF. The chain couples TRBV13 to TRBJ1-5; the D is unclear. From germline, CDR1 is PRHDT and CDR2 FYEKMQ (reference sequence). The CDR3 runs to 15 residues. V shed 5 bases and J shed 0 bases, with 11 bases lying between them.